This T cell receptor beta chain derives from a study of Graves' ophthalmopathy and Graves' hyperthyroidism. The CDR3 loop spans 15 amino acids. With 2 bases clipped from V and 4 bases from J, the junction kept 5 bases outside the gene matches. Per germline, CDR1 MNHEY and CDR2 SVGAGI. Findings and caveats of the study: Most expanded clonotypes in thyroid above 0.001 frequency also showed up in blood.

RNA transcripts provided the template for amplifying TCR beta CDR3 regions. The authors performed first-round RT-PCR with HTBI primers and then a second-round multiplex PCR. TCRdb reprocessed the multiplex PCR reads via MiXCR and lists one record per CDR3 protein. This sample has hundreds of thousands of distinct CDR3 sequences; over 40% occur once, and the top ten carry around 3.3%. A roughly 9.1 ml volume of fresh peripheral blood provided the PBMCs. This clonotype came up a few times. Its cognate antigen is unknown. The chain uses TRBV6-5 and TRBJ1-3; TRBD1 matches at 7 bases. The sequence was collected from an adult man with Graves' ophthalmopathy. The sample was peripheral blood. For the CDR3, the DNA is TGTGCCAGCAGTTACACAGGGGCGCGGGGAAACACCATATATTTT. Translated, it gives CASSYTGARGNTIYF.